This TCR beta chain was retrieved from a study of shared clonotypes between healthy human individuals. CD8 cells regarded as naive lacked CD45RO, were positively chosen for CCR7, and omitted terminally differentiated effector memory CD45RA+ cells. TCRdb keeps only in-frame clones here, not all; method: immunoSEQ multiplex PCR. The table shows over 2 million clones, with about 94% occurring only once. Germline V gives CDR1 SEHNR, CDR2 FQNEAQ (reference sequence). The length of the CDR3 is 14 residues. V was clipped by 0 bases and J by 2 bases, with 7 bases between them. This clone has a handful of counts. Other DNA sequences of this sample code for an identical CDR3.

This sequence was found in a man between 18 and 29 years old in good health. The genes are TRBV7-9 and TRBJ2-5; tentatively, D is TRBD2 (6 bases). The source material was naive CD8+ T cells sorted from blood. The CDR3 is CASSLAGGQETQYF. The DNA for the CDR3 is TGTGCCAGCAGCTTAGCGGGGGGACAAGAGACCCAGTACTTC.